This T cell receptor beta chain was recorded in a study of cytomegalovirus exposure and HLA in healthy donors. About the research overall: Among the approximately 400 genotyped donors, 81% were placed in the Caucasian-associated ancestry cluster.

Trimming shortened V by 1 base and J by 10 bases, and 13 bases separated the two germline ends. CDR1 is SEHNR, CDR2 FQNEAQ, per germline (reference sequence). The CDR3 is 13 residues long. In the PCR, 60 Vbeta and 13 Jbeta primers were used. Per the study methods: Counted up in a later analysis, unique TCR beta chains came to about 80 million, with around 11 million shared. Clones were sequenced by immunoSEQ multiplex PCR, and TCRdb holds only the in-frame ones, with some missing. That table gives V, J and clone size, and the DNA gave D and trimming. The sample records roughly 150,000 clones, 82% being singletons. This clone was recorded a few times. Its antigen is not identified. Study findings and constraints: In an earlier analysis, in some 600 donors, most V segments appeared productive either ~90% or ~30% of the time.

This clonotype originated in a male donor in good health and CMV-seronegative. Sequencing was carried out using PBMCs. V and J are TRBV7-9 and TRBJ1-1; D possibly corresponds to TRBD1 (5 bases). Here the CDR3 DNA reads TGTGCCAGCAGCTTAGGGGGGGAGCGGGGAGCTTTCTTT. It codes for CASSLGGERGAFF.